This is a list of T cell receptor beta chains from one sample in a study of cytomegalovirus exposure and HLA in healthy donors. The repertoire was sequenced with immunoSEQ multiplex PCR; TCRdb's copy has only in-frame clones and lacks some. This sample carries 170,000 or so clones, around 72% of them seen once, and the ten largest clones take 3.1%. Sequenced: PBMCs. The receptors here all came from a woman aged 50 to 60 in good health and CMV-seropositive. CDR3s include the opening cysteine and the closing phenylalanine or tryptophan. The D gene is left open where the match is weak. Some rows mark clone size as missing; the rest say once, few, many or name a class of expanded clone.

D gene	J gene	clone size	V gene	CDR3 DNA	CDR3 protein
TRBD1	TRBJ2-7	-	TRBV6-5	TGTGCCAGCAGCCGCGGGACAGGATGCCAGTACTTC	CASSRGTGCQYF
TRBD1	TRBJ2-1	-	TRBV5-1	TGCGCCAGCAGCTTCGGGACAGAATACAATGAGCAGTTCTTC	CASSFGTEYNEQFF
TRBD1	TRBJ2-7	-	TRBV29-1	TGCAGCGTTGAAGACCCCCGACAGGGGAGCTCCTACGAGCAGTACTTC	CSVEDPRQGSSYEQYF
TRBD1	TRBJ1-4	-	TRBV5-6	TGTGCCAGCAGCCTGGGGACAGGGGGTTGGGAAAAACTGTTTTTT	CASSLGTGGWEKLFF
TRBD1	TRBJ2-2	few	TRBV30	TGTGCCTGGAGTGCCGGGACAGGGGATCCCGGGGAGCTGTTTTTT	CAWSAGTGDPGELFF
-	TRBJ1-5	-	TRBV7-2	TGTGCCAGCAGCAAGCAGGAACAGCCCCAGCATTTT	CASSKQEQPQHF
-	TRBJ1-1	-	TRBV21-1	TGTGCTGAGCCGGGACAGGGGAACACTGAAGCTTTCTTT	CAEPGQGNTEAFF
TRBD1	TRBJ2-1	-	TRBV18	TGTGCCAGCTCACAGGGACAGCCCAATTCCTACAATGAGCAGTTCTTC	CASSQGQPNSYNEQFF
-	TRBJ1-2	few	TRBV4-3	TGCGCCGGCCCCGAGCCCGCCCAGGATGGCTACACCTTC	CAGPEPAQDGYTF
TRBD1	TRBJ1-3	-	TRBV5-1	TGCGCCAGCGGCCCGGGACAGGGTGGAAACACCATATATTTT	CASGPGQGGNTIYF
TRBD1	TRBJ1-5	once	TRBV6-5	TGTGCCAGCAGTGGTACCGGGACAGGGAATCAGCCCCAGCATTTT	CASSGTGTGNQPQHF
-	TRBJ1-5	-	TRBV19	TGTGCCAGTAGGGGCTCGGATCAGCCCCAGCATTTT	CASRGSDQPQHF
-	TRBJ1-2	-	TRBV7-2	TGTGCCAGCAGCCCCCGGGACTATGGCTACACCTTC	CASSPRDYGYTF
TRBD2	TRBJ2-1	once	TRBV4-1	TGCGCCAGCAGCCAAGTGGGCCCCCCGGGGGGGCATTCCAATGAGCAGTTCTTC	CASSQVGPPGGHSNEQFF
TRBD1	TRBJ2-2	-	TRBV7-2	TGTGCCAGCAGCCCTTTACAGGGGACCACCGGGGAGCTGTTTTTT	CASSPLQGTTGELFF
-	TRBJ2-2	-	TRBV19	TGTGCCAGTAGCGGAGTCGCGAACACCGGGGAGCTGTTTTTT	CASSGVANTGELFF